This T cell receptor (beta chain) was retrieved from a study of T cell responses to AZD1222 COVID-19 vaccine. General study results and limits: Only five or six individuals given AZD1222 were seropositive at baseline. Spike-specific TCR breadth and depth rose after two AZD1222 doses. Among the donors, most were white British and more were female, and clonal diversity was possibly underestimated.

Profiled with immunoSEQ multiplex PCR; TCRdb holds only in-frame clones, not every one. Among approximately 90,000 clones, 80% to 90% were seen once, and the ten largest hold about 15%. For this clone: The antigen is undetermined.

CDR1 is MNHNY, CDR2 SVGAGI, per germline (reference sequence). The V segment lost 4 bases and the J segment 7 bases; nucleotides outside the gene matches: 10. This CDR3 contains 15 residues. The material was peripheral blood, obtained on day 0 of AZD1222 vaccination. This sequence originates from an adult in good health. This chain uses TRBV6-6 with TRBJ1-2; 9 bases align to TRBD1. The CDR3 DNA sequence: TGTGCCAGCAGTTCCCTGGGACAGGGTACGGGTGGCTACACCTTC. Its protein is CASSSLGQGTGGYTF.